The 21 T cell receptor beta chains below come from one sample, sequenced in a study of T cell responses to AZD1222 COVID-19 vaccine. The repertoire was sequenced with immunoSEQ multiplex PCR; TCRdb's copy has only in-frame clones and lacks some. The sample includes 120,000 to 150,000 clones, around 88% seen only once; the top ten take about 15%. This sample comprised peripheral blood, obtained on day 0 of AZD1222 vaccination. All receptors come from an adult in good health.

The chain recombines TRBV7-3 with TRBJ1-2; weak D call: TRBD1 (6 bases). V was trimmed by 7 bases and J by 1 base, leaving 13 bases between them. Germline lookup yields CDR1 SGHTA and CDR2 FQGTGA. The CDR3 has 14 residues. The CDR3 nucleotides read TGTGCCAGCAACCCAGACAGGAATAACTATGGCTACACCTTC. It specifies CASNPDRNNYGYTF.

This rearrangement joins TRBV4-1 to TRBJ1-2; D not resolved. Germline CDR1 and CDR2: MGHRA and YSYEKL. Trimming cost V 0 bases and J 1 base, with 9 bases left between them. The CDR3 has 15 amino acids. The CDR3 loop reads CASSQEGDFNYGYTF. The CDR3 bases are TGCGCCAGCAGCCAAGAAGGAGATTTTAACTATGGCTACACCTTC.

This rearrangement joins TRBV6-2 or TRBV6-3 to TRBJ1-1; the D gene is possibly TRBD1 (5 bases). V was trimmed by 5 bases and J by 3 bases, leaving 16 bases between them. Germline lookup yields CDR1 MNHEY and CDR2 SVGEGT. The CDR3 runs to 15 residues. In DNA form, the CDR3 reads TGTGCCAGCAGTACCTTACAGGACGCGGACACTGAAGCTTTCTTT. This gives the protein CASSTLQDADTEAFF.

This chain connects TRBV10-2 to TRBJ2-1, with D possibly TRBD2 on 5 matching bases. CDR3 length equals 14 residues. Germline V lookup: CDR1 WSHSY, CDR2 SAAADI. The V gene lost 3 bases and the J gene lost 6 bases, with 12 bases spanning the gap. The CDR3 spells CASSDPGSSNEQFF. CDR3 in DNA: TGCGCCAGCAGTGACCCGGGATCGAGCAATGAGCAGTTCTTC.

Turning to this clone: The sample contains more than one DNA sequence encoding this CDR3. The rearrangement joins TRBV28 to TRBJ2-7; 9 positions match TRBD1. Per germline, CDR1 MDHEN and CDR2 SYDVKM. The CDR3 sequence is 13 residues long. Germline trimming cut 4 bases from V and 4 bases from J; bases unmatched to any gene: 2. CDR3 in DNA: TGTGCCAGCAGTTCGGGACAGGGTTACGAGCAGTACTTC. Protein sequence: CASSSGQGYEQYF.

The chain couples TRBV7-7 to TRBJ2-3; D is possibly TRBD1 (6 bases). The ends were cut back, 5 bases at V and 4 bases at J, with 16 bases in the middle. The CDR3 consists of 15 residues. Germline CDR1 SSHAT, CDR2 FNYEAQ (reference sequence). The CDR3 DNA sequence: TGTGCCAGCAGCCGAACAGGGAGTAGGGCAGATACGCAGTATTTT. It codes for CASSRTGSRADTQYF.

The J gene is TRBJ2-1, the V gene TRBV24-1; possible D gene TRBD1, 5 bases. The V gene lost 1 base and the J gene lost 10 bases, with 10 bases spanning the gap. The germline V gene has CDR1 KGHDR and CDR2 SFDVKD. This CDR3 contains 13 residues. The DNA of the CDR3 is TGTGCCACCAGTGATTTTGCAGGGAACGAGCAGTTCTTC. Translated: CATSDFAGNEQFF.

The gene calls are TRBV2 and TRBJ2-5; TRBD2 matches 12 bases. Per the germline V gene, CDR1 is SNHLY and CDR2 is FYNNEI. CDR3 length: 15 residues. The trim removed 5 bases at V and 2 bases at J, leaving 3 bases unmatched. Here the CDR3 DNA reads TGTGCCAGCAGTCTAGCGGGGGGGCGGCAAGAGACCCAGTACTTC. As protein: CASSLAGGRQETQYF.

The CDR3 DNA reads as TGTGCCAGTTTACGCAGGGGGTTTAACTATGGCTACACCTTC. This sequence encodes CASLRRGFNYGYTF. The chain carries TRBV2 and TRBJ1-2, with TRBD1 identical over 7 bases. Germline V gives CDR1 SNHLY, CDR2 FYNNEI. The CDR3 runs 14 residues. J gave up 1 base and V 9 bases, and 8 bases lay outside the gene matches.

This clone has only one observation. The chain is built from TRBV7-2 and TRBJ2-7; 8 bases line up with TRBD1. CDR1 and CDR2 from the germline V gene are SGHTA and FQGNSA. This CDR3 is 14 amino acids long. Losses at the gene ends were 0 bases for V and 2 bases for J; bases not matched to a gene: 0. CDR3 in DNA: TGTGCCAGCAGCTTAGCGGACAGGGCCTACGAGCAGTACTTC. This translates into CASSLADRAYEQYF.

This clone was counted a single time. This chain links TRBV28 with TRBJ2-7; maybe TRBD2 (6 bases). V gave up 7 bases and J gave up 0 bases, with 19 bases separating them. CDR3 length: 16 amino acids. In germline, CDR1 is MDHEN, CDR2 SYDVKM. The CDR3 loop is CASNPAAGQNSYEQYF. CDR3 DNA: TGTGCCAGCAACCCGGCGGCGGGGCAGAACTCCTACGAGCAGTACTTC.

The chain carries TRBV4-2 and TRBJ2-5; D may correspond to TRBD1 or TRBD2 (5 bases each). The CDR3 has 14 residues. Trimming cost V 1 base and J 3 bases, with 9 bases left between them. Germline CDR1 and CDR2: LGHNA and YNFKEQ. DNA for the CDR3: TGTGCCAGCAGCCAAGGAGGGACGGAAGAGACCCAGTACTTC. Translated, it gives CASSQGGTEETQYF.

The chain recombines TRBV5-6 with TRBJ1-1; 12 bases match TRBD1. CDR1 is SGHDT, CDR2 YYEEEE, per germline. The CDR3 extends over 14 amino acids. V gave up 2 bases and J gave up 11 bases; unmatched junction bases: 7. For the CDR3, the DNA is TGTGCCAGCAGCTTCGGGACAGGGGGCCCGTGGGCTTTCTTT. Translated: CASSFGTGGPWAFF.

For this clone: Relative to the germline gene, one junction end is altered; a read error may explain this. This chain uses TRBV3-1 (or the pseudogene TRBV3-2) with TRBJ2-2, with D perhaps TRBD1 (7 bases). The CDR3 is 16 amino acids. Germline V gene lookup returns CDR1 LGHDT and CDR2 YNNKEL (reference sequence). CDR3 residues: CASSQEGGGAAGELFF. As DNA, the CDR3 is TGTGCCAGCAGTCAAGAAGGAGGGGGCGCAGCCGGGGAGCTGTTTTTT.

The chain links TRBV5-1 to TRBJ2-3; tentatively, D is TRBD2 (7 bases). The CDR3 has 14 residues. From germline, CDR1 is SGHRS and CDR2 YFSETQ. The V end was cut by 3 bases, the J end by 0 bases, with 8 bases between. The CDR3 DNA sequence: TGCGCCAGCAGCTGGGGGGGCAGCACAGATACGCAGTATTTT. Protein sequence: CASSWGGSTDTQYF.

The chain combines TRBV7-8 with TRBJ2-1; a possible D gene is TRBD2 (5 bases). Germline V gives CDR1 SGHVS, CDR2 FQNEAQ. The CDR3 contains 16 residues. Trimming left V 3 bases short and J 1 base short, with 13 bases between. The CDR3 sequence: CASSFTGGSSYNEQFF. CDR3 bases: TGTGCCAGCAGCTTTACCGGAGGTAGTTCCTACAATGAGCAGTTCTTC.

The rearrangement joins TRBV27 to TRBJ1-1; D perhaps matches TRBD1 (5 bases). Trimming left V 6 bases short and J 8 bases short, with 16 bases between. The CDR3 length is 13 residues. The germline V gene has CDR1 MNHEY and CDR2 SMNVEV (reference sequence). CDR3 DNA sequence: TGTGCCAGCAGACCCCTGGGGCTGGTCGAAGCTTTCTTT. Translation: CASRPLGLVEAFF.

V and J are TRBV7-8 and TRBJ1-1, with a weak D call TRBD1 (6 bases). Trimming shortened V by 5 bases and J by 4 bases, and 11 bases separated the two germline ends. Looked up from germline, CDR1 is SGHVS and CDR2 is FQNEAQ. The CDR3 is 13 residues long. The CDR3: CASSQGRVTEAFF. In nucleotides, the CDR3 is TGTGCCAGCAGCCAGGGGAGGGTCACTGAAGCTTTCTTT.

V and J are TRBV2 and TRBJ1-1; D ambiguous. The CDR3 contains 13 residues. CDR1 is SNHLY, CDR2 FYNNEI, per germline. Trimming took off 6 bases at V and 4 bases at J, with 12 bases between the two ends. The CDR3 is CASSGYAVTEAFF. The CDR3 DNA sequence: TGTGCCAGCAGCGGCTACGCGGTCACTGAAGCTTTCTTT.

V gene TRBV7-9 combines with J gene TRBJ2-5, with 9 bases lining up with TRBD1. Germline values: CDR1 SEHNR, CDR2 FQNEAQ (reference sequence). The CDR3 covers 14 residues. The junction had 4 bases not matched to a gene; V was cut back by 4 bases and J by 4 bases. The CDR3 protein is CASSSGTGSETQYF. CDR3 nucleotide sequence: TGTGCCAGCAGCTCTGGGACAGGGTCAGAGACCCAGTACTTC.

The J gene is TRBJ1-2, the V gene TRBV5-6, with D unresolved. Trimming removed 6 bases at V and 2 bases at J, with 11 bases between. The CDR3 is made up of 13 amino acids. Germline V CDR1 and CDR2: SGHDT, YYEEEE. The CDR3 DNA reads as TGTGCCAGCACCGTTTTGGTAAACTATGGCTACACCTTC. Its translation: CASTVLVNYGYTF.